This T cell receptor beta chain emerged from a study of CD4+ T cells in melanoma (dated by TCRdb to between 2021 and 2023). As for the study more broadly: The study examined neoantigen-specific CD4+ T cells in human melanoma.

According to the germline V gene, CDR1 reads SGHRS and CDR2 reads YFSETQ. Its CDR3 holds 15 amino acids, cysteine through phenylalanine. The only DNA kept is the CDR3, 45 bases in frame from the first base. V lost 3 bases and J lost 4 bases, and the count of bases not matched to a germline gene is 8. This clone was detected only once. This receptor's antigen is unknown. Within one base of it there is no much larger clone, and no base qualities were kept. Library generation was performed with the immunoSEQ multiplex PCR assay. The clones in this table, taken by TCRdb from immuneACCESS, are in-frame only. Not every clone is retained; where verified, under half of the shortfall comes from an unresolved V gene, and the cause of the rest is unknown. In all, the sample holds some 14,000 clones, and about three fifths of those were seen once. The ten largest clones represent about 15% of the sample. Beyond this particular receptor, the publication reports: Neoantigen-specific CD4+ T cells in melanoma were reported to have a range of differentiation states. Neoantigen-specific CD4+ T cells were reported to be correlated with the function of CD8+ T cells, macrophages and B cells.

Donors were patients with melanoma. The clonotype was recovered from a human donor with melanoma. Sequenced material: cells from a culture (not recorded whether cultured in vitro). The rearranged chain carries TRBV5-1 and TRBJ2-3; TRBD2 fits 7 bases in the junction. The CDR3 sequence is CASSYGASGADTQYF. The DNA sequence follows: TGCGCCAGCAGCTACGGGGCTAGCGGAGCAGATACGCAGTATTTT.